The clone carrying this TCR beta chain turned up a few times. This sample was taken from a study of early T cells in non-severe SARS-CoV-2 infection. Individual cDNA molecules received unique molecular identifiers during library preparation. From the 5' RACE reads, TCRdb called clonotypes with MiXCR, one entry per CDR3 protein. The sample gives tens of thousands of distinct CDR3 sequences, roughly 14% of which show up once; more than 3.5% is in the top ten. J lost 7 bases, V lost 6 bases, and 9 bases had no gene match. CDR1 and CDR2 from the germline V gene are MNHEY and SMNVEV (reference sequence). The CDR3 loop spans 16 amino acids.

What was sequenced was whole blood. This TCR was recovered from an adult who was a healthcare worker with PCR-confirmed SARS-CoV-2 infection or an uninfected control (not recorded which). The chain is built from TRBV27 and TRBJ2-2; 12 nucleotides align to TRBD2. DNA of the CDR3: TGTGCCAGCAGGCAACTAGCGGGGGGCTCCAACGGGGAGCTGTTTTTT. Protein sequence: CASRQLAGGSNGELFF.